Below are 31 T cell receptor beta chains sequenced from a single sample in a study of tumor-infiltrating lymphocytes in primary liver carcinoma. Making TCR beta cDNA involved around 510 ng total RNA and a constant-region primer. Construction of TCR beta libraries relied on three successive nested multiplex PCR rounds employing slightly modified ARM-PCR. Amplification in the first two PCR rounds was performed using TRBV1-TRBV30 forward primers and a C-beta reverse primer for approximately 10 cycles each. TCRdb passed the multiplex PCR reads through MiXCR, listing each CDR3 protein once. This sample has approximately 42,000 distinct CDR3 sequences, with 60% to 80% found just once. RNA and DNA were co-extracted from 20-30 mg of unsorted bulk tissue. Sequencing was done on a sample of tumor-adjacent normal liver tissue. Receptors were obtained from a woman in her 30s with primary liver carcinoma and hepatitis B virus infection.

The chain uses TRBV10-2 and TRBJ2-3; D possibly corresponds to TRBD2 (6 bases). Looked up from germline, CDR1 is WSHSY and CDR2 is SAAADI. The CDR3 consists of 12 residues. Trimming took 8 bases from V and 8 from J, leaving 14 bases between them. The CDR3 region is CASSPGGRTQYF. CDR3 coding DNA: TGCGCCAGCTCTCCAGGAGGGCGTACGCAGTATTTT.

This rearrangement joins TRBV11-2 to TRBJ2-7; no definite D call. Between the trimmed V and J ends, which lost 10 bases and 9 bases, there was a span of 16 bases. The CDR3 is 11 amino acids. The germline gives CDR1 SGHAT, CDR2 FQNNGV. The CDR3 spells CANSPASWQYF. The CDR3 DNA reads TGTGCCAACAGTCCAGCCAGTTGGCAGTACTTC.

On this clonotype itself: A read error may account for a junction end that differs from germline. The CDR3 loop reads CASSPRLSGLYNEHFF. Here the CDR3 DNA reads TGTGCCAGCAGTCCCCGCCTCAGCGGGCTATACAATGAGCATTTCTTC. The gene calls are TRBV4-2 and TRBJ2-1, with a tentative D call TRBD2 (6 bases). The germline gives CDR1 LGHNA, CDR2 YNFKEQ. The CDR3 is 16 amino acids.

To note about this clonotype: Its ends do not fully match the called genes, so a read error is possible. V and J are TRBV28 and TRBJ2-2; TRBD1 matches at 11 bases. The CDR3 consists of 15 residues. CDR1 is MDHEN and CDR2 is SYDVKM in the germline V gene. The DNA of the CDR3 is TGTGTCAGCAGTGCCTGGACAGGGGGCACGGGGGAGCTGTTTTTT. This sequence encodes CVSSAWTGGTGELFF.

Remarks on this clonotype: The junction shows a germline mismatch at one end, possibly a read error. This chain connects TRBV12-3 or TRBV12-4 to TRBJ2-2; 7 bases agree with TRBD2. The CDR3 spans 15 residues. In DNA form, the CDR3 reads TGTGCCGGCAGTTCGTCGGGACTACACACCGGGGAGCTGTTTTTT. As protein: CAGSSSGLHTGELFF.

In regard to this clonotype: The CDR3 carries no conserved terminal phenylalanine or tryptophan, so it likely arises from a read error. The V and J genes are TRBV30 and TRBJ2-2; 7 bases are shared with TRBD2. Trimming at V came to 3 bases and at J to 3 bases, leaving 13 bases not matched to a gene. The germline CDR1 and CDR2 sequences are GTSNPN and SVGIG (reference sequence). This CDR3 spans 17 amino acids. The CDR3 loop is CAWRPTFNGRYTGELFL. CDR3 DNA sequence: TGTGCCTGGAGGCCGACGTTTAACGGGAGGTACACCGGGGAGCTGTTTCTT.

This clonotype was seen at least ten times. The rearrangement uses TRBV5-1 and TRBJ2-7; D is unclear. The CDR3 has 13 amino acids. In germline, CDR1 is SGHRS, CDR2 YFSETQ. V lost 0 bases to trimming and J lost 1 base, with 5 bases between them. CDR3 in amino acids: CASSLVVSYEQYF. Here the CDR3 DNA reads TGCGCCAGCAGCTTGGTTGTTTCCTACGAGCAGTACTTC.

To note about this clonotype: One base away lies a much larger clone, so this may be a sequencing read error. This chain uses TRBV21-1 with TRBJ2-7; TRBD1 is the table's D call and was not checked against the DNA. TRBV21-1 is termed a pseudogene. The CDR3 covers 16 residues. CDR3: CTSSFNLGDRAFEQYF. The CDR3 DNA is TGTACCAGCAGTTTTAATTTAGGGGACAGGGCTTTCGAGCAGTACTTC.

This clonotype was recorded many times. This rearrangement joins TRBV5-1 to TRBJ2-3, with D tentatively TRBD2 (6 bases). V was clipped by 0 bases and J by 5 bases, with 16 bases between them. Germline assignment: CDR1 SGHRS and CDR2 YFSETQ. The CDR3 is 16 residues long. The CDR3 reads CASSLALMRELDTQYF. As DNA, the CDR3 is TGCGCCAGCAGCTTGGCCCTTATGCGGGAATTAGATACGCAGTATTTT.

At least ten counts were recorded for this clonotype. The chain uses TRBV21-1 and TRBJ1-5; TRBD1, the table's D call, was not compared with the DNA. TRBV21-1 is a pseudogene segment. The CDR3 runs to 15 residues. The CDR3 loop is CASSKRQGRDQPQHF. The CDR3 nucleotides are TGTGCCAGCAGCAAACGGCAGGGGCGCGATCAGCCCCAGCATTTT.

Worth noting for this clonotype: A much larger clone lies a single base off, so this may be a read error. The chain employs TRBV11-3 and TRBJ1-5; tentative D call: TRBD1 (5 bases). Germline values: CDR1 SGHNT, CDR2 YENEEA. The CDR3 totals 15 residues. In DNA form, the CDR3 reads TGTACCAGCAGCTTAGATCTGGGGGTGGCTCAGCCCCAGCAGTTT. Its translation is CTSSLDLGVAQPQQF.

A few counts support this clonotype. Just one base apart from a much larger clone, this may be a read error. V and J are TRBV12-3 or TRBV12-4 and TRBJ2-1; D not resolved. There are 14 residues in the CDR3. Trimming cost V 6 bases and J 8 bases, with 17 bases left between them. CDR3: CASSPRQIYDEQFF. Here the CDR3 DNA reads TGTGCCAGCAGCCCACGGCAGATATACGATGAGCAGTTCTTC.

This chain connects TRBV6-1 to TRBJ2-3; TRBD2 might be the D (6 bases). The V and J ends lost 2 bases and 6 bases respectively, with 15 bases between them. Germline-derived CDR1 and CDR2 are MNHNS and SASEGT. The CDR3 extends over 15 amino acids. Here the CDR3 reads CASSESTGEGDTQYF. The DNA of the CDR3 is TGTGCCAGCAGTGAAAGCACGGGAGAAGGGGATACGCAGTATTTT.

Note on this clonotype: One end of the junction is discordant with germline, which a read error may explain. V is TRBV12-3 or TRBV12-4 and J is TRBJ2-7; 7 bases are a match to TRBD1. The CDR3 has 11 amino acids. The CDR3 loop is CPSSQGRGLYF. In DNA, the CDR3 is TGTCCCAGCAGTCAAGGTAGGGGGCTGTACTTC.

The chain couples TRBV7-9 to TRBJ2-7; D is ambiguous. V was pared by 7 bases and J by 3 bases, with 16 bases between. CDR3 length: 14 amino acids. Germline loops: CDR1 SEHNR, CDR2 FQNEAQ (reference sequence). The DNA for the CDR3 is TGTGCCAGCATCCTCCCGACTCACCGCTACGAGCAGTACGTC. Translating gives CASILPTHRYEQYV.

This clonotype was found many times. This chain links TRBV28 with TRBJ1-2, with 7 nucleotides matching TRBD1. J gave up 6 bases and V 6 bases, and 4 bases lay outside the gene matches. This CDR3 contains 12 residues. The germline CDR1 and CDR2 sequences are MDHEN and SYDVKM. CDR3 in amino acids: CASRIGTDGYTF. The CDR3 DNA reads TGTGCCAGCAGAATAGGGACAGATGGCTACACCTTC.

The chain links TRBV11-2 to TRBJ2-5; 9 bases are a match to TRBD1. Germline V gene sequence: CDR1 SGHAT, CDR2 FQNNGV. The CDR3 runs to 16 residues. DNA of the CDR3: TGTTCTAGCAGCACAAGAACAGGGGGCGTGAAAGAGACCCAGTACTTC. Protein sequence: CSSSTRTGGVKETQYF.

V usage is TRBV21-1 and J usage is TRBJ1-1; TRBD1, as called in the table, went unchecked against the DNA. TRBV21-1 is an annotated pseudogene. The CDR3 covers 16 residues. CDR3 bases: TGCGTCAGCAACAACATCGGACAGGGGTTCGACACTGAAGCTTTCTTT. This translates into CVSNNIGQGFDTEAFF.

This clonotype showed up just once. This CDR3 is missing its conserved last phenylalanine or tryptophan, likely due to a read error. This chain connects TRBV11-2 to TRBJ1-1; no clear D gene. The CDR3 length is 11 residues. Per the germline V gene, CDR1 is SGHAT and CDR2 is FQNNGV. CDR3 protein: CAISLGTEAFL. CDR3 DNA sequence: TGTGCCATCAGCTTAGGTACCGAAGCTTTCCTT.

Regarding this clonotype: Without the conserved terminal phenylalanine or tryptophan, this CDR3 likely stems from a read error. The chain links TRBV29-1 to TRBJ1-2, with D maybe TRBD1 (6 bases). This CDR3 is 14 amino acids long. Between the trimmed V and J ends, which lost 0 bases and 8 bases, there was a span of 16 bases. Germline assignment: CDR1 SQVTM and CDR2 ANQGSEA. In nucleotides, the CDR3 is TGCAGCGTTGAAGATGGTTCGGTAGGGGGAGGCTACACCTAC. This sequence encodes CSVEDGSVGGGYTY.

The genes are TRBV12-3 or TRBV12-4 and TRBJ2-7, with D uncertain. The V and J ends lost 1 base and 7 bases respectively, with 11 bases between them. The length of the CDR3 is 13 residues. CDR3 coding DNA: TGTGCCAGCAGTTTAGAATGGCGCTATGAGCAGTACTTC. Its translation is CASSLEWRYEQYF.

The chain joins TRBV28 to TRBJ2-7; D possibly corresponds to TRBD1 (6 bases). Trimming shortened V by 3 bases and J by 5 bases, and 17 bases separated the two germline ends. The CDR3 extends over 15 amino acids. Germline CDR1 MDHEN, CDR2 SYDVKM. The CDR3 sequence: CASSLHPQGFHEQYF. As DNA, the CDR3 is TGTGCCAGCAGTTTGCACCCTCAGGGGTTTCACGAGCAGTACTTC.

The rearrangement joins TRBV4-1 to TRBJ2-1; TRBD2 matches 11 bases. The CDR3 is made up of 15 amino acids. Per germline, CDR1 MGHRA and CDR2 YSYEKL. The junction had 10 bases not matched to a gene; V was cut back by 2 bases and J by 13 bases. CDR3 in DNA: TGCGCCAGCAGCCAACCCGGGACTAGCGGTAATGGACAGTTCTTC. Translated: CASSQPGTSGNGQFF.

In regard to this clonotype: A much larger clone lies a single base off, so this may be a read error. This chain joins TRBV7-8 and TRBJ2-2; a possible D gene is TRBD2 (5 bases). CDR1 and CDR2 from the germline V gene are SGHVS and FQNEAQ. The CDR3 spans 14 residues. The CDR3 loop reads CASSFVRGTGELSF. In DNA, the CDR3 is TGTGCCAGCAGCTTTGTCCGGGGAACCGGGGAGCTGTCTTTT.

The chain joins TRBV11-3 to TRBJ1-5, with a possible D match to TRBD1 (5 bases). Germline V lookup: CDR1 SGHNT, CDR2 YENEEA. This CDR3 is built from 16 residues. The ends were cut back, 6 bases at V and 4 bases at J, with 19 bases in the middle. In DNA, the CDR3 is TGTGCCAGCAGATATACAAGGGGCTATAGAAATCAGCCCCAGCATTTT. As protein: CASRYTRGYRNQPQHF.

In the case of this clonotype: A read error may account for a junction end that differs from germline. The chain is built from TRBV29-1 and TRBJ1-1; D call uncertain. CDR3 length: 13 amino acids. The V gene's germline CDR1 is SQVTM and CDR2 ANQGSEA. In nucleotides, the CDR3 is TGCAGCATTGTACACAGCATGAACACTGAAGCATTCTTT. Residues: CSIVHSMNTEAFF.

A word on this clonotype: Compared with germline, one end of the junction differs, possibly owing to a read error. V gene TRBV6-1 combines with J gene TRBJ1-5; the D is unclear. This CDR3 comprises 13 residues. The V gene's germline CDR1 is MNHNS and CDR2 SASEGT. DNA of the CDR3: TGTGTCAGCTACCAGGAGTTCAATCAGCCCCAGCATTTT. It yields the protein CVSYQEFNQPQHF.

Regarding this clonotype: A junction end diverges from the germline sequence, so it may reflect a read error. The V and J genes are TRBV6-6 and TRBJ2-2; D possibly corresponds to TRBD2 (6 bases). Germline assignment: CDR1 MNHNY and CDR2 SVGAGI (reference sequence). This CDR3 is built from 17 residues. CDR3 residues: CANSYPEGRTNTGERFF. The CDR3 DNA reads as TGTGCCAACAGTTACCCGGAGGGGAGAACAAACACCGGGGAGCGGTTTTTT.

Of note for this clonotype: Since a much larger clone is just one base distant, this may be a read error. Since no conserved phenylalanine or tryptophan closes the CDR3, a read error is the likely cause. The genes are TRBV28 and TRBJ1-2; 10 bases line up with TRBD1. V shed 5 bases and J 4 bases; nucleotides not matched to a gene: 10. CDR3 length: 16 amino acids. Per germline, CDR1 MDHEN and CDR2 SYDVKM. This chain's CDR3 is CASSLPPGQGPYGYTI. CDR3 nucleotide sequence: TGTGCCAGCAGTCTTCCCCCGGGACAGGGGCCCTATGGCTACACCATC.

This chain connects TRBV15 to TRBJ1-5, with 8 bases identical to TRBD1. CDR3 length: 21 residues. CDR1 is LNHNV, CDR2 YYDKDF, per germline (reference sequence). V lost 1 base to trimming and J lost 0 bases; unmatched junction nucleotides: 17. CDR3 DNA: TGTGCCACCAGCAGAGCGCCACCGGGACAGGTCTCCGTCAATAGCAATCAGCCCCAGCATTTT. It translates to CATSRAPPGQVSVNSNQPQHF.

The chain combines TRBV6-5 with TRBJ2-7; D is unresolved. The germline gives CDR1 MNHEY, CDR2 SVGAGI. The CDR3 loop spans 13 amino acids. Trimming left V 6 bases short and J 6 bases short, with 15 bases between. As DNA, the CDR3 is TGTGCCAGCAGCGCAACAGTGTACCGCGAGCAGTACTTC. As protein: CASSATVYREQYF.